Listed here are 18 T cell receptor beta chains from one sample, sequenced in a study of T-cell memory formation after mild COVID-19. From the 5' RACE reads, TCRdb called clonotypes with MiXCR, one entry per CDR3 protein. The repertoire holds roughly 150,000 distinct CDR3 sequences, more than 12% seen once, with roughly 14% in the top ten. The sample was PBMCs or a T cell subset sorted from them (not recorded which). All receptors come from an adult woman who had mild COVID-19 (a few samples of this study predate the infection). Cell type and time point are not known.

This chain joins TRBV5-6 and TRBJ1-3, with TRBD1 as a possible D gene (5 bases). V was shortened by 0 bases and J by 4 bases, with 14 bases between the two germline ends. The CDR3 sequence is 16 residues long. Germline V lookup: CDR1 SGHDT, CDR2 YYEEEE. CDR3 sequence: CASSLVGDNSGNTIYF. The CDR3 DNA sequence: TGTGCCAGCAGCTTGGTAGGGGATAACAGCGGAAACACCATATATTTT. The full variable domain, with the rest looked up from reference TRBV5-6 and TRBJ1-3, is DAGVTQSPTHLIKTRGQQVTLRCSPKSGHDTVSWYQQALGQGPQFIFQYYEEEERQRGNFPDRFSGHQFPNYSSELNVNALLLGDSALYLCASSLVGDNSGNTIYFGEGSWLTVV.

V is TRBV20-1 and J is TRBJ2-1, with 8 bases aligning to TRBD2. Trimming cost V 2 bases and J 3 bases; bases outside gene matches: 3. Looked up from germline, CDR1 is DFQATT and CDR2 is SNEGSKA (reference sequence). The CDR3 contains 14 residues. In DNA, the CDR3 is TGCAGTGCTAGAACTAGCGGCCTCTACAATGAGCAGTTCTTC. Amino acids: CSARTSGLYNEQFF.

The chain uses TRBV5-4 and TRBJ1-6; the D is unclear. The CDR3 totals 12 residues. V lost 2 bases to trimming and J lost 13 bases, with 10 bases between them. In germline, CDR1 is SGHNT, CDR2 YYREEE (reference sequence). Here the CDR3 DNA reads TGTGCCAGCAGCTTCGATACGGGTCCCCTCCACTTT. Protein sequence: CASSFDTGPLHF.

J is TRBJ2-3 and V is TRBV7-9; D remains unclear. CDR1 is SEHNR, CDR2 FQNEAQ, per germline (reference sequence). This CDR3 is 14 amino acids long. V lost 0 bases and J 2 bases, leaving 6 bases between the germline ends. The CDR3, as DNA: TGTGCCAGCAGCTTAGCGGGGTTCACAGATACGCAGTATTTT. Its translation is CASSLAGFTDTQYF.

This clonotype was recorded a few times. V gene TRBV5-1 combines with J gene TRBJ1-1; the match to TRBD1 covers 7 bases. CDR3 length equals 14 residues. Per germline, CDR1 SGHRS and CDR2 YFSETQ. The V segment lost 5 bases and the J segment 4 bases; nucleotides outside the gene matches: 8. CDR3 sequence: CASRLSTGSTEAFF. The CDR3 nucleotides are TGCGCCAGCAGGCTCTCGACAGGGAGCACTGAAGCTTTCTTT. Supplemented by reference TRBV5-1 and TRBJ1-1, the full variable domain reads KAGVTQTPRYLIKTRGQQVTLSCSPISGHRSVSWYQQTPGQGLQFLFEYFSETQRNKGNFPGRFSGRQFSNSRSEMNVSTLELGDSALYLCASRLSTGSTEAFFGQGTRLTVV.

This sequence joins TRBV13 and TRBJ1-1, with D possibly matching TRBD1 (5 bases). V lost 0 bases, J lost 10 bases, and 12 bases lay in between. The CDR3 extends over 13 amino acids. Germline V gene lookup returns CDR1 PRHDT and CDR2 FYEKMQ (reference sequence). This CDR3 reads CASSLGRTSIAFF. CDR3 coding DNA: TGTGCCAGCAGCTTAGGACGGACATCGATAGCTTTCTTT.

This clonotype has ten or more counts. CDR3: CASSEYLTAQGFTEQYF. The CDR3 coding sequence is TGTGCCAGCAGTGAATATTTGACAGCCCAGGGATTTACCGAGCAGTACTTC. The V gene is TRBV25-1, the J gene TRBJ2-7, with a weak D call TRBD1 (5 bases). Trimming pared 0 bases from V and 6 bases from J, leaving 21 bases between. The CDR3 runs to 17 residues. CDR1 and CDR2 (germline): MGHDK, SYGVNS.

This clonotype has more than one count but fewer than ten. The chain carries TRBV28 and TRBJ2-3; D unresolved. Per germline, CDR1 MDHEN and CDR2 SYDVKM. CDR3 length: 12 residues. V lost 1 base to trimming and J lost 5 bases, with 4 bases between them. The CDR3: CASSLSQDTQYF. In DNA, the CDR3 is TGTGCCAGCAGTTTATCACAAGATACGCAGTATTTT.

This clonotype appeared once. The CDR3 sequence is CASEDRAVEREQFF. As DNA, the CDR3 is TGTGCCAGCGAAGACAGAGCGGTAGAAAGGGAGCAGTTCTTC. The genes are TRBV3-1 and TRBJ2-1, with D perhaps assigned TRBD1 or TRBD2 (5 bases each). CDR3 length: 14 amino acids. CDR1 LGHDT and CDR2 YNNKEL come from the germline V gene (reference sequence). The germline V and J ends were trimmed by 8 bases and 10 bases, with 21 bases remaining between them.

This chain joins TRBV5-6 and TRBJ2-6; 8 nucleotides match TRBD1. Unmatched junction bases numbered 5, after V lost 4 bases and J lost 2 bases. CDR3 size: 16 residues. Germline CDR1 SGHDT, CDR2 YYEEEE. In DNA form, the CDR3 reads TGTGCCAGCAGCGCAGGGGGCGGTGCTGGGGCCAACGTCCTGACTTTC. Its translation: CASSAGGGAGANVLTF.

The chain joins TRBV6-5 to TRBJ1-2; D not resolved. Germline-derived CDR1 and CDR2 are MNHEY and SVGAGI. V dropped 6 bases and J dropped 6 bases, with 14 bases sitting between them. The CDR3 is 13 residues long. CDR3 loop: CASSPRTRDGYTF. In DNA form, the CDR3 reads TGTGCCAGCAGCCCCAGAACGCGCGATGGCTACACCTTC.

This clonotype was counted between two and nine times. The chain carries TRBV12-3 or TRBV12-4 and TRBJ2-2; D not certain. This CDR3 has 14 residues. Trimming cost V 3 bases and J 7 bases, with 12 bases left between them. DNA of the CDR3: TGTGCCAGCAGTTTGAGTAGGACCTACGGGGAGCTGTTTTTT. Amino acid sequence: CASSLSRTYGELFF.

The chain couples TRBV11-3 to TRBJ2-1; 9 nucleotides match TRBD1. From germline, CDR1 is SGHNT and CDR2 YENEEA. The V gene end was trimmed by 7 bases and the J gene end by 3 bases; junction bases not matched to a gene: 10. CDR3 length equals 16 residues. The chain's CDR3 is CASNPDPGQGYNEQFF. The CDR3 coding sequence is TGTGCCAGCAACCCTGATCCGGGACAGGGCTACAATGAGCAGTTCTTC.

This clonotype turned up a few times. This chain connects TRBV7-2 to TRBJ2-3, with TRBD2 matching 7 bases. CDR3 length: 17 amino acids. The V gene end was trimmed by 4 bases and the J gene end by 2 bases; junction bases not matched to a gene: 12. Per germline, CDR1 SGHTA and CDR2 FQGNSA. The CDR3 protein is CASSSATGTTSTDTQYF. Written as DNA, the CDR3 is TGTGCCAGCAGCTCGGCCACCGGGACTACCTCCACAGATACGCAGTATTTT. Looking up the rest from reference TRBV7-2 and TRBJ2-3 gives the full variable domain: GAGVSQSPSNKVTEKGKDVELRCDPISGHTALYWYRQSLGQGLEFLIYFQGNSAPDKSGLPSDRFSAERTGGSVSTLTIQRTQQEDSAVYLCASSSATGTTSTDTQYFGPGTRLTVL.

This clonotype was seen just once. This CDR3 reads CASSQWDRDYGYTF. In DNA form, the CDR3 reads TGTGCCAGCAGTCAATGGGACAGGGACTATGGCTACACCTTC. The chain carries TRBV12-3 or TRBV12-4 and TRBJ1-2, with TRBD1 matching over 9 bases. This CDR3 is 14 amino acids long. Trimming removed 5 bases from V and 3 bases from J; junction bases left unmatched: 4.

The rearrangement links TRBV12-3 or TRBV12-4 to TRBJ2-3, with TRBD1 as a possible D gene (6 bases). Trimming shortened V by 6 bases and J by 3 bases, and 13 bases separated the two germline ends. This CDR3 has 14 residues. CDR3 DNA sequence: TGTGCCAGCAGCCTACGAAGGGGGACAGATACGCAGTATTTT. Its protein product is CASSLRRGTDTQYF.

V gene TRBV11-3 combines with J gene TRBJ2-1; D may be TRBD1 or TRBD2 (5 bases each). Trimming cost V 4 bases and J 0 bases, with 13 bases left between them. In germline, CDR1 is SGHNT, CDR2 YENEEA. This CDR3 region has 16 residues. The CDR3 sequence is CASSSPGTDSYNEQFF. The CDR3 DNA follows: TGTGCCAGCAGCTCCCCCGGGACGGACTCCTACAATGAGCAGTTCTTC.

The gene calls are TRBV15 and TRBJ1-1; D might be TRBD1 (6 bases). Trimming stripped 1 base from V and 7 bases from J, with 13 bases between. The CDR3 length is 14 residues. Germline V CDR1 and CDR2: LNHNV, YYDKDF (reference sequence). Here the CDR3 DNA reads TGTGCCACCAGCAGAGGACAGGATAGTCGTGAAGCTTTCTTT. Protein sequence: CATSRGQDSREAFF. Looking up the rest from reference TRBV15 and TRBJ1-1 gives the full variable domain: DAMVIQNPRYQVTQFGKPVTLSCSQTLNHNVMYWYQQKSSQAPKLLFHYYDKDFNNEADTPDNFQSRRPNTSFCFLDIRSPGLGDTAMYLCATSRGQDSREAFFGQGTRLTVV.